One and the same sample provided the 13 T cell receptor beta chains below, sequenced in a study of shared clonotypes between healthy human individuals. The table came from immunoSEQ multiplex PCR; TCRdb's copy has only in-frame clones and leaves some out. This table has roughly 1 million clones, around 76% appearing once. Source material: memory CD4+ T cells sorted from blood. Subset described: CD45RA-negative fraction. These receptor sequences come from a man between 18 and 29 years old in good health.

This clone showed up just a few times. The CDR3 region is CAWSRTSASYEQYF. CDR3 bases: TGTGCCTGGTCCCGGACTAGCGCCTCCTACGAGCAGTACTTC. The V call is TRBV30, the J call TRBJ2-7; 9 bases agree with TRBD2. This CDR3 is 14 amino acids long. Germline V gene sequence: CDR1 GTSNPN, CDR2 SVGIG (reference sequence). J was trimmed by 0 bases and V by 5 bases; bases with no gene match: 5.

This clone was picked up many times. This chain links TRBV25-1 with TRBJ2-5; D remains ambiguous. V was clipped by 4 bases and J by 3 bases, with 6 bases between them. CDR1 and CDR2 (germline): MGHDK, SYGVNS. The CDR3 totals 12 residues. CDR3 sequence reads: CASSGTKETQYF. The DNA for the CDR3 is TGTGCCAGCAGTGGGACCAAAGAGACCCAGTACTTC. The variable domain in full, completed from reference TRBV25-1 and TRBJ2-5, reads EADIYQTPRYLVIGTGKKITLECSQTMGHDKMYWYQQDPGMELHLIHYSYGVNSTEKGDLSSESTVSRIRTEHFPLTLESARPSHTSQYLCASSGTKETQYFGPGTRLLVL.

The gene calls are TRBV30 and TRBJ2-2, with D possibly TRBD2 on 6 matching bases. Germline V CDR1 and CDR2: GTSNPN, SVGIG (reference sequence). Trimming stripped 6 bases from V and 7 bases from J, with 18 bases between. The CDR3 extends over 14 amino acids. The CDR3 sequence: CACPGGPGGGELFF. CDR3 nucleotide sequence: TGTGCCTGCCCCGGGGGACCCGGCGGCGGGGAGCTGTTTTTT. Together with reference TRBV30 and TRBJ2-2, the CDR3 gives the full variable domain: SQTIHQWPATLVQPVGSPLSLECTVEGTSNPNLYWYRQAAGRGLQLLFYSVGIGQISSEVPQNLSASRPQDRQFILSSKKLLLSDSGFYLCACPGGPGGGELFFGEGSRLTVL.

The chain couples TRBV5-1 to TRBJ2-1; possible D gene TRBD1, 5 bases. The CDR3 contains 13 residues. Germline lookup yields CDR1 SGHRS and CDR2 YFSETQ. The ends were cut back, 7 bases at V and 2 bases at J, with 10 bases in the middle. The CDR3 sequence: CASGAGTYNEQFF. CDR3 DNA sequence: TGCGCCAGCGGGGCAGGCACCTACAATGAGCAGTTCTTC.

This clone showed up many times. The gene calls are TRBV30 and TRBJ2-7, with 7 bases identical to TRBD2. This CDR3 has 12 amino acids. V was pared by 5 bases and J by 5 bases, with 6 bases of the junction left unmatched. Per germline, CDR1 GTSNPN and CDR2 SVGIG (reference sequence). This chain's CDR3 is CAWGLGFNEQYF. In DNA form, the CDR3 reads TGTGCCTGGGGACTAGGGTTCAACGAGCAGTACTTC.

This clone has only a few counts. J is TRBJ2-7 and V is TRBV4-1; 10 bases fit TRBD1. This CDR3 region has 15 residues. V trimming: 5 bases; J trimming: 2 bases; junction bases outside the gene matches: 6. The V gene's germline CDR1 is MGHRA and CDR2 YSYEKL. CDR3 nucleotide sequence: TGCGCCAGCAGCGATAGGACAGGGGGAACCTACGAGCAGTACTTC. Translated: CASSDRTGGTYEQYF.

This chain links TRBV5-1 with TRBJ2-2; 9 bases are a match to TRBD1. There are 16 residues in the CDR3. The trim removed 4 bases at V and 5 bases at J, leaving 9 bases unmatched. Germline assignment: CDR1 SGHRS and CDR2 YFSETQ. This chain's CDR3 is CASSHNRGQVTGELFF. The CDR3 coding sequence is TGCGCCAGCAGCCACAACAGGGGGCAAGTAACCGGGGAGCTGTTTTTT.

This chain connects TRBV6-1 to TRBJ1-5; 7 bases map to TRBD1. The CDR3 runs 17 residues. Per the germline V gene, CDR1 is MNHNS and CDR2 is SASEGT. The J segment lost 5 bases and the V segment lost 4 bases, leaving 14 bases of the junction unmatched. The CDR3 is CASSGGLLTGPYQPQHF. In nucleotides, the CDR3 is TGTGCCAGCAGTGGGGGACTCCTGACAGGGCCGTATCAGCCCCAGCATTTT.

The genes are TRBV7-8 and TRBJ2-7, with no clear D. The CDR3 is made up of 17 amino acids. Deletions cut 1 base from V and 0 bases from J, with 16 bases between. The germline gives CDR1 SGHVS, CDR2 FQNEAQ. CDR3 sequence reads: CASSLGGGGALSYEQYF. The DNA for the CDR3 is TGTGCCAGCAGCTTAGGAGGCGGTGGCGCGCTCTCCTACGAGCAGTACTTC.

The chain carries TRBV5-1 and TRBJ2-5; tentative D call: TRBD2 (6 bases). CDR3 length equals 15 residues. The germline gives CDR1 SGHRS, CDR2 YFSETQ. The V gene lost 4 bases and the J gene lost 5 bases, with 18 bases spanning the gap. The CDR3 DNA reads TGCGCCAGCAGCCCAAGGCGGGACGGAGCGGAGACCCAGTACTTC. Its protein product is CASSPRRDGAETQYF.

V gene TRBV6-5 combines with J gene TRBJ2-7; D remains ambiguous. Trimming took 8 bases from V and 2 from J, leaving 10 bases between them. The V gene's germline CDR1 is MNHEY and CDR2 SVGAGI. CDR3 length equals 12 residues. The CDR3 sequence: CASWQSPYEQYF. CDR3 in DNA: TGTGCCAGCTGGCAGAGCCCCTACGAGCAGTACTTC.

The chain uses TRBV27 and TRBJ2-7; TRBD1 matches 8 bases. Trimming took 6 bases from V and 4 from J; bases not matched to a gene: 5. The CDR3 spans 13 residues. CDR1 is MNHEY and CDR2 is SMNVEV in the germline V gene (reference sequence). The CDR3 loop reads CASRPGGSYEQYF. CDR3 DNA sequence: TGTGCCAGCAGGCCAGGGGGCAGTTACGAGCAGTACTTC.

Concerning this clone itself: The same CDR3 also results from other DNA sequences found in this sample. The chain uses TRBV2 and TRBJ1-1; the D gene is possibly TRBD1 (5 bases). The CDR3 runs 12 residues. Trimming removed 3 bases at V and 5 bases at J, with 7 bases between. Germline CDR1 reads SNHLY; CDR2 reads FYNNEI. CDR3 DNA sequence: TGTGCCAGCAGTGAGGGGGGGACTGAAGCTTTCTTT. It codes for CASSEGGTEAFF. Drawing the rest from reference TRBV2 and TRBJ1-1, the complete variable domain is EPEVTQTPSHQVTQMGQEVILRCVPISNHLYFYWYRQILGQKVEFLVSFYNNEISEKSEIFDDQFSVERPDGSNFTLKIRSTKLEDSAMYFCASSEGGTEAFFGQGTRLTVV.